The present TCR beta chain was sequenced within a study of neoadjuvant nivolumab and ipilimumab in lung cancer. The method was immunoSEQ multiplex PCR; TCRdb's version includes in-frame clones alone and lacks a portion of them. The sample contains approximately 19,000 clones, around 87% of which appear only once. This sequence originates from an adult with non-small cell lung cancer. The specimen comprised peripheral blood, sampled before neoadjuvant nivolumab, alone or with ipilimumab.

The CDR3 nucleotides read TGTGCCACACAAACTAGAGCGGGCCTCCAAGAGACCCAGTACTTC. It is translated as CATQTRAGLQETQYF. J is TRBJ2-5 and V is TRBV7-2; D is perhaps TRBD2 (6 bases). The CDR3 is 15 residues long. V was pared by 10 bases and J by 1 base, with 19 bases between. The germline CDR1 and CDR2 sequences are SGHTA and FQGNSA.